Presented here are 28 T cell receptor beta chains from one specimen sequenced in a study of human T cells and chemical hapten exposure (dated by TCRdb to the early 2020s). Preparation of the library involved RACE. The data were produced on a NextSeq 500. TCRdb itself trimmed the public reads at Q25 with fastp, ran MiXCR and retained productive beta chains. Rows matching on CDR3 protein sequence are summarized as one entry with the most common DNA and genes. A total of about 380,000 distinct CDR3 sequences appear in this sample, 4% to 5.5% of them only once. Approximately 2.5% of the sample is held by the ten biggest clonotypes. What this sample's time point label stands for: patch test 1, 2 weeks after DPC sensitization. The treatment or condition label, as the study defines it: therapeutic diphenylcyclopropenone sensitization with weekly scalp DPC. This sample comprised whole blood, obtained in connection with sensitization to the hapten diphenylcyclopropenone (DPC). The receptors stem from a woman in her 50s with alopecia areata. Some clones in this sample may be carry-over from other donors' samples.

This clonotype was picked up many times. The chain carries TRBV29-1 and TRBJ2-1, with 13 bases identical to TRBD2. Germline V gene lookup returns CDR1 SQVTM and CDR2 ANQGSEA. The J segment lost 4 bases and the V segment lost 0 bases, leaving 3 bases of the junction unmatched. There are 16 residues in the CDR3. In nucleotides, the CDR3 is TGCAGCGTTGAAGAGTTGGGACTAGCGGGGTACAATGAGCAGTTCTTC. This sequence encodes CSVEELGLAGYNEQFF.

Ten or more counts support this clonotype. V gene TRBV5-1 combines with J gene TRBJ1-2, with 8 nucleotides matching TRBD1. The trim removed 4 bases at V and 4 bases at J, leaving 3 bases unmatched. Per the germline V gene, CDR1 is SGHRS and CDR2 is YFSETQ. CDR3 length: 13 amino acids. The CDR3 nucleotides read TGCGCCAGCAGCCCCGACAGGGGCTATGGCTACACCTTC. Its translation: CASSPDRGYGYTF.

This clonotype was observed a few times. CDR3 residues: CASSHLLGTGEKTGELFF. For the CDR3, the DNA is TGCGCCAGCAGCCACCTACTAGGGACAGGGGAAAAGACCGGGGAGCTGTTTTTT. This chain joins TRBV4-1 and TRBJ2-2, with 10 bases matching TRBD1. Losses at the gene ends were 3 bases for V and 5 bases for J; bases not matched to a gene: 12. CDR1 and CDR2 from the germline V gene are MGHRA and YSYEKL. The CDR3 contains 18 residues.

This clonotype turned up a few times. The chain joins TRBV4-2 to TRBJ1-1; D is unresolved. The CDR3 extends over 15 amino acids. Deletions cut 0 bases from V and 8 bases from J, with 16 bases between. In germline, CDR1 is LGHNA, CDR2 YNFKEQ. The CDR3 sequence: CASSQDFSGQTEAFF. In DNA form, the CDR3 reads TGTGCCAGCAGCCAAGATTTTAGTGGGCAGACAGAAGCTTTCTTT.

Only one count was recorded for this clonotype. The chain is built from TRBV6-5 and TRBJ1-4; no definite D call. CDR1 is MNHEY and CDR2 is SVGAGI in the germline V gene. V gave up 6 bases and J gave up 6 bases, with 14 bases separating them. The CDR3 length is 14 residues. CDR3: CASRRAGMYEKLFF. The CDR3 DNA follows: TGTGCCAGCAGGCGCGCGGGAATGTATGAAAAACTGTTTTTT.

This clonotype has a handful of counts. The genes are TRBV28 and TRBJ2-7; TRBD1 might be the D (5 bases). V was clipped by 9 bases and J by 0 bases, with 12 bases between them. The germline gives CDR1 MDHEN, CDR2 SYDVKM. The CDR3 is 13 amino acids. CDR3: CASEDSTSYEQYF. The CDR3 bases are TGTGCCAGTGAAGACAGTACCTCCTACGAGCAGTACTTC.

The chain joins TRBV6-5 to TRBJ1-2, with D possibly matching TRBD1 (5 bases). This CDR3 is built from 16 residues. Germline CDR1 reads MNHEY; CDR2 reads SVGAGI. V shed 8 bases and J shed 8 bases, with 27 bases lying between them. The CDR3 loop is CASRPPGTGPGSGYTF. The CDR3 DNA reads as TGTGCCAGCCGCCCACCTGGGACGGGACCCGGATCAGGCTACACCTTC.

This clonotype was seen more than once but under ten times. The rearrangement joins TRBV12-5 to TRBJ2-2; the match to TRBD1 covers 10 bases. V lost 3 bases to trimming and J lost 6 bases; unmatched junction nucleotides: 4. Germline V gives CDR1 LGHNT, CDR2 FRNRAP. This CDR3 is built from 15 residues. The CDR3 is CASGFGQGGSGELFF. CDR3 DNA: TGTGCTAGTGGTTTCGGACAGGGGGGATCCGGGGAGCTGTTTTTT.

The chain employs TRBV5-1 and TRBJ1-2; no firm D call. This CDR3 comprises 14 residues. Germline V gene lookup returns CDR1 SGHRS and CDR2 YFSETQ. V was pared by 2 bases and J by 4 bases, with 12 bases between. CDR3 nucleotide sequence: TGCGCCAGCAGCTTTTCGACGGCCTCCTATGGCTACACCTTC. Residues: CASSFSTASYGYTF.

This clonotype was recorded at least ten times. V usage is TRBV28 and J usage is TRBJ2-3; 14 bases are shared with TRBD2. Trimming at V came to 6 bases and at J to 13 bases, leaving 12 bases not matched to a gene. Germline V gives CDR1 MDHEN, CDR2 SYDVKM. There are 15 residues in the CDR3. CDR3 coding DNA: TGTGCCAGCAGCCCAGACGGGACTAGCGGGAGCCGGAAGTATTTT. Translation gives CASSPDGTSGSRKYF.

This clonotype was seen a few times. The chain carries TRBV6-5 and TRBJ1-3, with 7 nucleotides matching TRBD1. This CDR3 contains 15 residues. The germline CDR1 and CDR2 sequences are MNHEY and SVGAGI. V dropped 5 bases and J dropped 2; count of bases not matched to a gene: 6. The CDR3 coding sequence is TGTGCCAGCAGTACGACAGGGAGTGCTGGAAACACCATATATTTT. Protein product: CASSTTGSAGNTIYF.

Points on this clonotype: The junction and the germline gene differ at one end; a read error may be behind it. The rearrangement uses TRBV3-1 and TRBJ2-2; D may be TRBD2 (6 bases). The CDR3 has 15 amino acids. The germline CDR1 and CDR2 sequences are LGHDT and YNNKEL (reference sequence). CDR3 in amino acids: CASSQGAGITGEQFF. The CDR3 nucleotides are TGTGCCAGCAGTCAGGGCGCGGGAATCACCGGGGAGCAGTTTTTT.

The sample holds many counts of this clonotype. This sequence joins TRBV29-1 and TRBJ1-1; D gene unclear. V gave up 4 bases and J gave up 0 bases, with 6 bases separating them. The germline gives CDR1 SQVTM, CDR2 ANQGSEA. This CDR3 is built from 12 residues. DNA of the CDR3: TGCAGCGTTGTGGATGTGAACACTGAAGCTTTCTTT. Amino acids: CSVVDVNTEAFF.

The table lists this clonotype with many counts. This rearrangement joins TRBV5-6 to TRBJ2-7; perhaps TRBD1 as D (6 bases). The CDR3 has 14 amino acids. The V end lost 1 base, the J end lost 2 bases, and 10 bases lay between the germline ends. CDR1 SGHDT and CDR2 YYEEEE come from the germline V gene. The CDR3 DNA follows: TGTGCCAGCAGCTTGTGGGGACAACCCTACGAGCAGTACTTC. Residues: CASSLWGQPYEQYF.

This clonotype was detected a few times. This chain joins TRBV6-5 and TRBJ1-3; maybe TRBD1 (6 bases). CDR1 is MNHEY and CDR2 is SVGAGI in the germline V gene. This CDR3 is 15 amino acids long. The germline V and J ends were trimmed by 6 bases and 4 bases, with 16 bases remaining between them. The CDR3 reads CASREDSNGGNTIYF. The CDR3 DNA reads as TGTGCCAGCAGAGAGGACAGCAACGGGGGAAACACCATATATTTT.

This clonotype was seen repeatedly, ten times or more. V usage is TRBV5-1 and J usage is TRBJ2-7; 10 bases align to TRBD1. Germline V gene sequence: CDR1 SGHRS, CDR2 YFSETQ. CDR3 length: 16 amino acids. The ends lost 4 bases at V and 3 bases at J; junction bases unmatched: 10. The DNA for the CDR3 is TGCGCCAGCAGCACCCAGGACAGGGGGAATTTCTACGAGCAGTACTTC. Protein product: CASSTQDRGNFYEQYF.

In its sample, this clonotype was seen many times. The chain combines TRBV7-2 with TRBJ1-1, with D perhaps TRBD1 (6 bases). The V gene lost 4 bases and the J gene lost 7 bases, with 13 bases spanning the gap. The CDR3 contains 13 residues. Germline V gene lookup returns CDR1 SGHTA and CDR2 FQGNSA. DNA of the CDR3: TGTGCCAGCAGCTCGGACAGACTTAATGAAGCTTTCTTT. Translation: CASSSDRLNEAFF. Filled out from reference TRBV7-2 and TRBJ1-1, the complete variable domain reads GAGVSQSPSNKVTEKGKDVELRCDPISGHTALYWYRQSLGQGLEFLIYFQGNSAPDKSGLPSDRFSAERTGGSVSTLTIQRTQQEDSAVYLCASSSDRLNEAFFGQGTRLTVV.

In its sample, this clonotype was seen a few times. The rearrangement joins TRBV6-2 or TRBV6-3 to TRBJ2-7, with D maybe TRBD1 (6 bases). V gave up 2 bases and J gave up 7 bases, with 21 bases separating them. The CDR3 runs 16 residues. CDR1 and CDR2 (germline): MNHEY, SVGEGT. The CDR3 protein is CASSYTRQVAGGEQYF. CDR3 nucleotides: TGTGCCAGCAGTTACACTCGACAGGTTGCTGGTGGGGAGCAGTACTTC.

CDR3 sequence (DNA): TGTGCCAGCCAGAGTAGGAACACCGGGGAGCTGTTTTTT. It translates to CASQSRNTGELFF. The genes are TRBV12-3 or TRBV12-4 and TRBJ2-2; D not certain. CDR3 length: 13 residues. Trimming cost V 8 bases and J 1 base, with 8 bases left between them.

This clonotype was picked up a small number of times. The chain uses TRBV5-1 and TRBJ1-4; TRBD1 agrees at 9 bases. The V and J ends lost 4 bases and 5 bases, in that order; junction bases with no gene match: 9. This CDR3 contains 16 residues. Per the germline V gene, CDR1 is SGHRS and CDR2 is YFSETQ. The DNA of the CDR3 is TGCGCCAGCAGCCTGGGGGCCGGGACAGGGAATGAAAAACTGTTTTTT. This translates into CASSLGAGTGNEKLFF.

This clonotype came up a few times. V and J are TRBV19 and TRBJ1-2; D unclear. In germline, CDR1 is LNHDA, CDR2 SQIVND (reference sequence). V was clipped by 10 bases and J by 3 bases, with 12 bases between them. The CDR3 is 12 amino acids. The CDR3: CATPGRYYGYTF. CDR3 nucleotides: TGTGCCACCCCTGGCCGTTACTATGGCTACACCTTC.

This clonotype was counted a few times. The rearrangement links TRBV12-3 or TRBV12-4 to TRBJ1-2; the match to TRBD1 covers 8 bases. Germline trimming cut 3 bases from V and 8 bases from J; bases unmatched to any gene: 8. The CDR3 totals 14 residues. The CDR3 coding sequence is TGTGCCAGCAGTTTCTGGGACAGGCCAGCGGGCTACACCTTC. It is translated as CASSFWDRPAGYTF.

This clonotype was seen repeatedly, ten times or more. The chain links TRBV6-6 to TRBJ1-1, with a possible D match to TRBD1 (6 bases). V shed 5 bases and J shed 0 bases, with 10 bases lying between them. In germline, CDR1 is MNHNY, CDR2 SVGAGI (reference sequence). The CDR3 loop spans 14 amino acids. CDR3 nucleotide sequence: TGTGCCAGCAGTCAGGGGAATGTGAACACTGAAGCTTTCTTT. Residues: CASSQGNVNTEAFF.

The table lists this clonotype with many counts. The chain has TRBV7-2 and TRBJ2-1; TRBD2 might be the D (5 bases). This CDR3 spans 12 amino acids. V was cut by 1 base and J by 7 bases, with 5 bases left in between. Germline values: CDR1 SGHTA, CDR2 FQGNSA. CDR3 amino acids: CASSLGLNEQFF. For the CDR3, the DNA is TGTGCCAGCAGCTTAGGACTAAATGAGCAGTTCTTC.

Many counts were recorded for this clonotype. The chain joins TRBV19 to TRBJ2-1; D not certain. Per germline, CDR1 LNHDA and CDR2 SQIVND (reference sequence). V was clipped by 3 bases and J by 4 bases, with 13 bases between them. The CDR3 is 15 residues long. In nucleotides, the CDR3 is TGTGCCAGTAGTATCCCCCGACACCCATACAATGAGCAGTTCTTC. Protein sequence: CASSIPRHPYNEQFF.

This clonotype appeared many times. The chain carries TRBV5-6 and TRBJ2-1; the D gene could be TRBD1 or TRBD2 (7 bases each). V shed 2 bases and J shed 9 bases, with 18 bases lying between them. Germline V CDR1 and CDR2: SGHDT, YYEEEE. The CDR3 length is 15 residues. This CDR3 reads CASSFMTGWEGEQFF. CDR3 bases: TGTGCCAGCAGCTTTATGACAGGGTGGGAGGGTGAGCAGTTCTTC.

The chain recombines TRBV12-3 or TRBV12-4 with TRBJ1-1, with a tentative D call TRBD1 (6 bases). The CDR3 totals 14 residues. The V gene lost 9 bases and the J gene lost 4 bases, with 18 bases spanning the gap. Here the CDR3 DNA reads TGTGCCAGTAGGGGAGGGACAATCTCCACTGAAGCTTTCTTT. This translates into CASRGGTISTEAFF.

The chain uses TRBV20-1 and TRBJ2-1; 9 bases fit TRBD2. Losses at the gene ends were 0 bases for V and 4 bases for J; bases not matched to a gene: 7. The germline CDR1 and CDR2 sequences are DFQATT and SNEGSKA (reference sequence). The CDR3 sequence is 16 residues long. The CDR3 protein is CSAREKTSGFYNEQFF. CDR3 bases: TGCAGTGCTAGAGAAAAGACTAGCGGATTTTACAATGAGCAGTTCTTC.